These T cell receptor beta chains were read from a single sample in a study of Graves' ophthalmopathy and Graves' hyperthyroidism. TCRdb itself ran the multiplex PCR reads through MiXCR, one entry per CDR3 protein. The table shows about 620,000 distinct CDR3 sequences, with about a fifth occurring only once. The sequenced sample consisted of peripheral blood. The receptors shown here come from a woman aged 18-29 years with stable Graves' hyperthyroidism. Some clones in this sample may be carry-over from other donors' samples. Each CDR3 is given with its conserved first and last residue. A D gene is named only where the DNA matches it firmly. Expanded clones are given a class, and other clones once, few, many or no size at all.

CDR3 DNA | CDR3 protein | V gene | D gene | J gene | clone size
TGTGCCAGCAGTGACGGACTAGCGGGGGACCTCTCCTACGAGCAGTACTTC | CASSDGLAGDLSYEQYF | TRBV6-4 | TRBD2 | TRBJ2-7 | many
TGTGCCAGCAGTACACGGACAGGGGTCTATGGCTACACCTTC | CASSTRTGVYGYTF | TRBV28 | TRBD1 | TRBJ1-2 | .
TGTGCCACCAGCAGTGTTGTACGGGGGGACACTGAAGCTTTCTTT | CATSSVVRGDTEAFF | TRBV15 | . | TRBJ1-1 | .
TGTGCCAGCAGCATCTCACAGGGGCGGTACACTGAAGCTTTCTTT | CASSISQGRYTEAFF | TRBV7-3 | TRBD1 | TRBJ1-1 | .
TGTGCCAGCAGCTCCCAGACTAGCGGGATGCCCTACGAGCAGTACTTC | CASSSQTSGMPYEQYF | TRBV11-2 | TRBD2 | TRBJ2-7 | few
TGTGCCAGCAGTGCTACAAGTACTAGCGGAGTCTACGAGCAGTACTTC | CASSATSTSGVYEQYF | TRBV6-1 | TRBD2 | TRBJ2-7 | .
. | CASSTSTGDPYEQYF | TRBV12-3/TRBV12-4 | . | TRBJ2-7 | .
TGTGCCAGCAGCTCGTACGGGGCGGCCGTTCTTCAGGCCCAGCATTTT | CASSSYGAAVLQAQHF | TRBV11-2 | . | TRBJ1-5 | many
TGCGCCAGCAGGGCTAGGGCTGAGGCTAGCATTTACGAGCAGTACTTC | CASRARAEASIYEQYF | TRBV4-1 | . | TRBJ2-7 | many
TGCAGTGCCCGCGACGGGGGGAGCTCCTACGAGCAGTACTTC | CSARDGGSSYEQYF | TRBV20-1 | TRBD2 | TRBJ2-7 | many
TGCGCCAGCAGCCCCACAGGGGGTGGAGGTTTTTTTGGCTACACCTTC | CASSPTGGGGFFGYTF | TRBV5-1 | TRBD1 | TRBJ1-2 | few
TGTGCCGGCAGTTTGTCCGGAGATGGCTACACCTTC | CAGSLSGDGYTF | TRBV28 | . | TRBJ1-2 | many
TGTGCCAGCAGCCCCACCCTCTGGACAGGCCACGAGCAGTACTTC | CASSPTLWTGHEQYF | TRBV11-2 | TRBD1 | TRBJ2-7 | .
TGTGCCAGCAGTCGCGCAGGGGGGGGTCGGACTGAAGCTTTCTTT | CASSRAGGGRTEAFF | TRBV28 | TRBD1 | TRBJ1-1 | .
TGTGCCAGCATTCCGGGACAGGGGAACACTGAAGCTTTCTTT | CASIPGQGNTEAFF | TRBV27 | TRBD1 | TRBJ1-1 | many
TGTGCCAGCACCCTTCGGGCAGGGGCTGGCTACACCTTC | CASTLRAGAGYTF | TRBV28 | . | TRBJ1-2 | .
TGTGCCAGCCGGGCATGGGAGACCCAGTACTTC | CASRAWETQYF | TRBV5-8 | . | TRBJ2-5 | few
TGTGCCAGCAGTTCCCCATACGGGAGCCCCATCTACGAGCAGTACTTC | CASSSPYGSPIYEQYF | TRBV6-2/TRBV6-3 | . | TRBJ2-7 | many
TGCGCCAGCAGCTCGGGAGCCCGGGAGCAGTACTTC | CASSSGAREQYF | TRBV5-1 | . | TRBJ2-7 | .
TGCGCCAGCAGCTTACAGGGAGGGTACACTGAAGCTTTCTTT | CASSLQGGYTEAFF | TRBV5-1 | . | TRBJ1-1 | .
TGCAGTGCTAGAGTCGCCGGCTACGAGCAGTACTTC | CSARVAGYEQYF | TRBV20-1 | . | TRBJ2-7 | many
TGTGCCAGCAGTTCCCTACCCCAGGGAAGGGGGGAGCTGTTTTTT | CASSSLPQGRGELFF | TRBV6-5 | . | TRBJ2-2 | .
TGTGCCAGCAGAACGACAGGGGGACGGTATGGCTGCACCTTC | CASRTTGGRYGCTF | TRBV6-5 | TRBD1 | TRBJ1-2 | few